This T cell receptor (beta chain) was obtained from a study of radiotherapy plus CTLA-4 blockade in lung cancer. Study-level background: Objective responses were documented in 15% to 20% of patients, with disease control in approximately 31%.

Data came from immunoSEQ multiplex PCR; TCRdb stores just in-frame clones and leaves some out. The sample includes around 110,000 clones, about 83% seen only once; the top ten take 2% to 3%. Focal radiation plus CTLA-4 blockade with ipilimumab was administered to patients who had chemo-refractory metastatic non-small-cell lung cancer. Study results and caveats: TCR clones from tumors expanded in blood after radiotherapy plus ipilimumab.

Germline values: CDR1 MNHNY, CDR2 SVGAGI (reference sequence). V lost 4 bases and J lost 3; bases outside the gene matches: 5. The CDR3 covers 15 residues. A single count supports this clone. What it recognizes is unknown. Specimen: peripheral blood, collected from a patient treated with radiotherapy plus ipilimumab. The receptor was isolated from a human donor with non-small cell lung cancer that progressed on radiotherapy plus ipilimumab. Some clones in this sample may be carry-over from other donors' samples. J is TRBJ2-7 and V is TRBV6-6; 11 bases map to TRBD2. Here the CDR3 reads CASSSSGGILYEQYF. The CDR3 DNA follows: TGTGCCAGCAGTTCTAGCGGGGGGATACTCTACGAGCAGTACTTC.